This TCR beta chain was recorded in a study of blood T cell repertoires in COVID-19. Those who participated ranged in age from 18 to 89 years and resided in about two dozen US areas. Self-reported history from a screening survey and questionnaire set each donor's cohort. CDR1 is SEHNR, CDR2 FQNEAQ, per germline (reference sequence). This CDR3 comprises 16 residues. Trimming removed 3 bases at V and 0 bases at J, with 15 bases between. In the original analysis: Estimation of nucleated cell counts relied on the amplification of reference gene primers. The method was immunoSEQ multiplex PCR; TCRdb's version includes in-frame clones alone and lacks a portion of them. The DNA gave D and trimming, while V, J and clone size come from that table. The sample shows 240,000 or so clones, roughly 86% of them seen only once.

The source material was PBMCs or T cells enriched from blood (not recorded which). This clonotype was obtained from a woman aged 40 to 50 with acute COVID-19. The chain combines TRBV7-9 with TRBJ2-7; the D gene is possibly TRBD2 (6 bases). CDR3 DNA sequence: TGTGCCAGCAGCTTCGAGGAACGGGGGAACTCCTACGAGCAGTACTTC. This codes for CASSFEERGNSYEQYF.